Listed below are T cell receptor beta chains from one sample, sequenced in a study of cytomegalovirus exposure and HLA in healthy donors. Profiling relied on immunoSEQ multiplex PCR, and the TCRdb table lists in-frame clones only, not all of them. The sample totals about 160,000 clones. Sequenced: PBMCs. The receptor set was obtained from a woman aged 50 to 65 in good health and CMV-seronegative. Each CDR3 is given with its conserved first and last residue. Each record gives: J gene, D gene, V gene, CDR3 DNA, CDR3 protein. The D gene is left open where the match is weak.

j_call: TRBJ2-7
d_call: TRBD2
v_call: TRBV5-4
cdr3_nt: TGTGCCAGCAGCTTCCCTTACCCGAATAGCGGGAGTGGTAACGAGCAGTACTTC
cdr3_aa: CASSFPYPNSGSGNEQYF

j_call: TRBJ2-3
d_call: -
v_call: TRBV6-1
cdr3_nt: TGTGCCAGCAGTGAAGCGATCGGGGTTGGGGATACGCAGTATTTT
cdr3_aa: CASSEAIGVGDTQYF

j_call: TRBJ2-2
d_call: -
v_call: TRBV7-9
cdr3_nt: TGTGCCAGCAGCCCACAGGGTGGAGGCACCGGGGAGCTGTTTTTT
cdr3_aa: CASSPQGGGTGELFF

j_call: TRBJ2-2
d_call: -
v_call: TRBV28
cdr3_nt: TGTGCCAGCAGAAGGGGAATGAACACCGGGGAGCTGTTTTTT
cdr3_aa: CASRRGMNTGELFF

j_call: TRBJ2-3
d_call: TRBD2
v_call: TRBV5-4
cdr3_nt: TGTGCCAGCAGCTCCCAAACTAGCGGGGGGGGCACAGATACGCAGTATTTT
cdr3_aa: CASSSQTSGGGTDTQYF

j_call: TRBJ2-1
d_call: -
v_call: TRBV9
cdr3_nt: TGTGCCAGCAGCGTAGGATCGGTTTACAATGAGCAGTTCTTC
cdr3_aa: CASSVGSVYNEQFF

j_call: TRBJ1-2
d_call: -
v_call: TRBV28
cdr3_nt: TGTGCCAGCAGCCTCAACTATGGCTACACCTTC
cdr3_aa: CASSLNYGYTF

j_call: TRBJ2-2
d_call: TRBD2
v_call: TRBV5-4
cdr3_nt: TGTGCCAGCAGACCGTTTAGCGGGAGACCCGGGGAGCTGTTTTTT
cdr3_aa: CASRPFSGRPGELFF

j_call: TRBJ2-7
d_call: -
v_call: TRBV7-2
cdr3_nt: TGTGCCAGCAGGGGGAAGACAGGTCGGTTACGTTTAGAGCAGTACTTC
cdr3_aa: CASRGKTGRLRLEQYF

j_call: TRBJ1-1
d_call: -
v_call: TRBV5-1
cdr3_nt: TGCGCCAGCAGCTTGGGAGGGAACACTGAAGCTTTCTTT
cdr3_aa: CASSLGGNTEAFF

j_call: TRBJ1-5
d_call: TRBD1
v_call: TRBV11-2
cdr3_nt: TGTGCCAGCAGCCTGACAGGGGGGAGCAATCAGCCCCAGCATTTT
cdr3_aa: CASSLTGGSNQPQHF

j_call: TRBJ2-7
d_call: TRBD2
v_call: TRBV7-2
cdr3_nt: TGTGCCAGCAGCTTAAGACTAGCGGGGGGCTCTAGCTCCTACGAGCAGTACTTC
cdr3_aa: CASSLRLAGGSSSYEQYF

j_call: TRBJ2-7
d_call: -
v_call: TRBV30
cdr3_nt: TGTGCCTGGAGAGATCGGGACTGGCCCCATGTTGAGTACTTC
cdr3_aa: CAWRDRDWPHVEYF

j_call: TRBJ2-1
d_call: TRBD1
v_call: TRBV19
cdr3_nt: TGTGCCAGTAGTACTTGGACAGGGGGGAGGAATGAGCAGTTCTTC
cdr3_aa: CASSTWTGGRNEQFF

j_call: TRBJ2-7
d_call: TRBD1
v_call: TRBV5-4
cdr3_nt: TGTGCCAGCAGCTTACCGGGACAGGGGGCGACGGGGCAGTACTTC
cdr3_aa: CASSLPGQGATGQYF

j_call: TRBJ1-3
d_call: -
v_call: TRBV4-2
cdr3_nt: TGTGCCAGCAGCCAAGAAGGAGGACTGTGGTCGGGAGGGGCTGGAAACACCATATATTTT
cdr3_aa: CASSQEGGLWSGGAGNTIYF

j_call: TRBJ1-1
d_call: -
v_call: TRBV2
cdr3_nt: TGTGCCAGCAGTGCTACAGCGAACACTGAAGCTTTCTTT
cdr3_aa: CASSATANTEAFF

j_call: TRBJ2-3
d_call: -
v_call: TRBV6-5
cdr3_nt: TGTGCCAGCAGTTACCCGGGCCGGACTGGCACAGATACGCAGTATTTT
cdr3_aa: CASSYPGRTGTDTQYF

j_call: TRBJ2-1
d_call: TRBD2
v_call: TRBV5-4
cdr3_nt: TGTGCCAGCAGCTCCGAACCGGGACTAGCGGGGGTATTCGTCGATGAGCAGTTCTTC
cdr3_aa: CASSSEPGLAGVFVDEQFF

j_call: TRBJ1-2
d_call: -
v_call: TRBV2
cdr3_nt: TGTGCCAGCAGTGAGTTGGAGACAGGATATGGCTACACCTTC
cdr3_aa: CASSELETGYGYTF

j_call: TRBJ1-2
d_call: TRBD1
v_call: TRBV7-3
cdr3_nt: TGTGCCAGCAGCCCAAGGGCCCAGGGGGCATATGGCTACACCTTC
cdr3_aa: CASSPRAQGAYGYTF

j_call: TRBJ2-7
d_call: TRBD1
v_call: TRBV12-5
cdr3_nt: TGTGCTAGTGGTACCACCGAGGGGCCACAGGGGAATTCCTACGAGCAGTACTTC
cdr3_aa: CASGTTEGPQGNSYEQYF

j_call: TRBJ2-1
d_call: TRBD2
v_call: TRBV6-4
cdr3_nt: TGTGCCAGCAGTCCCCAGCGGGAGTCGGATGAGCAGTTCTTC
cdr3_aa: CASSPQRESDEQFF

j_call: TRBJ2-5
d_call: -
v_call: TRBV5-4
cdr3_nt: TGTGCCAGCAGCGATGACGTTGGGGGCGCCCAGTACTTC
cdr3_aa: CASSDDVGGAQYF

j_call: TRBJ2-7
d_call: -
v_call: TRBV19
cdr3_nt: TGTGCCAGTAGTGTTCGACAGAGTTCCTACGAGCAGTACTTC
cdr3_aa: CASSVRQSSYEQYF

j_call: TRBJ2-3
d_call: -
v_call: TRBV7-7
cdr3_nt: TGTGCCAGCAGCTTCTCTAGCAGCTACACAGATACGCAGTATTTT
cdr3_aa: CASSFSSSYTDTQYF

j_call: TRBJ2-5
d_call: TRBD1
v_call: TRBV5-5
cdr3_nt: TGTGCCAGCAGTTTCCGGGACAGGGGGCTTCTAGATCAAGAGACCCAGTACTTC
cdr3_aa: CASSFRDRGLLDQETQYF

j_call: TRBJ2-3
d_call: TRBD2
v_call: TRBV11-3
cdr3_nt: TGTGCCAGCAGTTCCTCGATAGCGGGAGGTACGCAGTATTTT
cdr3_aa: CASSSSIAGGTQYF

j_call: TRBJ1-1
d_call: -
v_call: TRBV29-1
cdr3_nt: TGCAGCGCGCAGTTTCACACTGAAGCTTTCTTT
cdr3_aa: CSAQFHTEAFF

j_call: TRBJ1-4
d_call: -
v_call: TRBV27
cdr3_nt: TGTGCCAGCACCCCGGACAGTACTAATGAAAAACTGTTTTTT
cdr3_aa: CASTPDSTNEKLFF

j_call: TRBJ2-7
d_call: TRBD2
v_call: TRBV13
cdr3_nt: TGTGCCAGCAGCCCCAGCGGACTAGCGGGCAACCACTACGAGCAGTACTTC
cdr3_aa: CASSPSGLAGNHYEQYF

j_call: TRBJ1-1
d_call: TRBD1
v_call: TRBV12-5
cdr3_nt: TGTGCTAGTGGTTGGGGACAGGGGGCGGCTGAAGCTTTCTTT
cdr3_aa: CASGWGQGAAEAFF

j_call: TRBJ1-1
d_call: -
v_call: TRBV18
cdr3_nt: TGTGCCAGCTCACCGTCAGGGGCGAGGGGCACTGAAGCTTTCTTT
cdr3_aa: CASSPSGARGTEAFF

j_call: TRBJ2-7
d_call: -
v_call: TRBV2
cdr3_nt: TGTGCCAGCATCCGGGGACATTACTCCTACGAGCAGTACTTC
cdr3_aa: CASIRGHYSYEQYF

j_call: TRBJ1-5
d_call: TRBD1
v_call: TRBV19
cdr3_nt: TGTGCCAGTAGTATTCGGGGACAGGGGGCTAGTCAGCCCCAGCATTTT
cdr3_aa: CASSIRGQGASQPQHF

j_call: TRBJ2-1
d_call: -
v_call: TRBV7-9
cdr3_nt: TGTGCCAGCAGCTTAGCTCCTTCCTACAATGAGCAGTTCTTC
cdr3_aa: CASSLAPSYNEQFF

j_call: TRBJ1-5
d_call: -
v_call: TRBV30
cdr3_nt: TGTGCCTGGAGAGGCGGAGGGGAGAGCAATCAGCCCCAGCATTTT
cdr3_aa: CAWRGGGESNQPQHF